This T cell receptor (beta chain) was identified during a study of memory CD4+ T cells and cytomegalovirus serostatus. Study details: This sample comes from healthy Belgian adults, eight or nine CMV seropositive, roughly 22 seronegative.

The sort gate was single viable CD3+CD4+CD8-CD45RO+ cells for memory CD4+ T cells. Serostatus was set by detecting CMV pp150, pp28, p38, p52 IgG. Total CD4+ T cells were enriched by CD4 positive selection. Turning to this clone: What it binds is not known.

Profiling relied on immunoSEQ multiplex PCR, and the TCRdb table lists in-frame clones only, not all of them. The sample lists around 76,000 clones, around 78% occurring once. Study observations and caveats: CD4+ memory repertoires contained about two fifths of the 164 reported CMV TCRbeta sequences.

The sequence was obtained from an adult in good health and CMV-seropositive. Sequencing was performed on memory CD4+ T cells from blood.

This CDR3 is CATSRAGRDTDTQYF. Written as DNA, the CDR3 is TGTGCCACCAGCAGAGCCGGGAGAGACACAGATACGCAGTATTTT. This rearrangement joins TRBV15 to TRBJ2-3; D is possibly TRBD2 (6 bases). Trimming removed 1 base at V and 2 bases at J, with 10 bases between. CDR3 size: 15 residues. From germline, CDR1 is LNHNV and CDR2 YYDKDF (reference sequence).